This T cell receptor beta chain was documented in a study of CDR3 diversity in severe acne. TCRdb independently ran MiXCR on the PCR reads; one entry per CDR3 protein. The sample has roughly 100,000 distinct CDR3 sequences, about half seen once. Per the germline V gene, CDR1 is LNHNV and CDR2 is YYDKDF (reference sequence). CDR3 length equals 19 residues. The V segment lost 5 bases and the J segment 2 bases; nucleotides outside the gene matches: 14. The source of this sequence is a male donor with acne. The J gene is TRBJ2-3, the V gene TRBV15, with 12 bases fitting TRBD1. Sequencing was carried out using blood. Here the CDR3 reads CATSGQPGQGARATDTQYF. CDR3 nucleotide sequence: TGTGCCACCAGCGGACAGCCGGGACAGGGGGCGCGGGCCACAGATACGCAGTATTTT.